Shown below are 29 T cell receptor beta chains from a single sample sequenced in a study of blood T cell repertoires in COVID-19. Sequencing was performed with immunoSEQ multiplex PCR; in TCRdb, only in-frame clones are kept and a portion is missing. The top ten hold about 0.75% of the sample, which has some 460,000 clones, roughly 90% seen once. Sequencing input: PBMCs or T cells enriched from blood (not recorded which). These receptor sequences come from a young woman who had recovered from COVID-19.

CDR3 region: CASSRGQGANQPQHF. CDR3 in DNA: TGTGCCAGCAGCCGAGGACAGGGGGCAAATCAGCCCCAGCATTTT. J is TRBJ1-5 and V is TRBV11-2, with 11 bases aligning to TRBD1. V was clipped by 5 bases and J by 4 bases; unmatched bases: 4. The germline gives CDR1 SGHAT, CDR2 FQNNGV. There are 15 residues in the CDR3.

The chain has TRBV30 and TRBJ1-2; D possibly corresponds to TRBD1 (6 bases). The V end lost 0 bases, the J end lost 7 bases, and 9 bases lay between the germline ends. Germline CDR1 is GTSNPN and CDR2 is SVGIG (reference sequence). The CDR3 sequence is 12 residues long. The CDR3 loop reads CAWSVQGFGYTF. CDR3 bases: TGTGCCTGGAGTGTTCAGGGGTTTGGCTACACCTTC.

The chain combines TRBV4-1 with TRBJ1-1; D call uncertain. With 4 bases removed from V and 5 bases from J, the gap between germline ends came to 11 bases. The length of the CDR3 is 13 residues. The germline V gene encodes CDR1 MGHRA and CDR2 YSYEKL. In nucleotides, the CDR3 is TGCGCCAGCAGCCTGCTTCCGAGGACTGAAGCTTTCTTT. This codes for CASSLLPRTEAFF.

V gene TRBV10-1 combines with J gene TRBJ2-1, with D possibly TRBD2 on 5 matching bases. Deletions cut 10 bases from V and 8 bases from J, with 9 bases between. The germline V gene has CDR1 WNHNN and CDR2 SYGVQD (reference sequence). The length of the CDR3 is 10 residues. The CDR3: CAIVSDEQFF. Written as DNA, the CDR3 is TGCGCCATCGTTAGCGATGAGCAGTTCTTC.

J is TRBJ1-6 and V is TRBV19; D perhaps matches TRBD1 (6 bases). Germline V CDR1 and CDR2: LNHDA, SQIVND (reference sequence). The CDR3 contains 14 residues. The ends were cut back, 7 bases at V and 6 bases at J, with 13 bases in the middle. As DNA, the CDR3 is TGTGCCAGTAATGACAGGCCGAGTAATTCACCCCTCCACTTT. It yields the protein CASNDRPSNSPLHF.

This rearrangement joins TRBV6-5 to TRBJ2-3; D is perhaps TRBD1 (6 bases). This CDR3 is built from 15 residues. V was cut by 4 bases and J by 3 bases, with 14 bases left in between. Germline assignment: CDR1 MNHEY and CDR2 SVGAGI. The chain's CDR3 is CASSSTGFSTDTQYF. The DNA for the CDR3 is TGTGCCAGCAGTTCCACAGGGTTTTCGACAGATACGCAGTATTTT.

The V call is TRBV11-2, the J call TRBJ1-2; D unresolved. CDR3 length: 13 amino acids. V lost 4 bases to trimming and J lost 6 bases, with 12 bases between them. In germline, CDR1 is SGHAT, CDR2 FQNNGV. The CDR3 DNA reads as TGTGCCAGCAGCTCCGAGGATGGAGATGGCTACACCTTC. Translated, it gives CASSSEDGDGYTF.

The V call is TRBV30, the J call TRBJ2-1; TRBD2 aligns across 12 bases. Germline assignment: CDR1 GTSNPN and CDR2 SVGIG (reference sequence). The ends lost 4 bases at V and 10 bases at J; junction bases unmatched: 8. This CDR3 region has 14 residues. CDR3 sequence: CAWNPSGGAREQFF. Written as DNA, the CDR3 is TGTGCCTGGAACCCTAGCGGGGGGGCCCGGGAGCAGTTCTTC.

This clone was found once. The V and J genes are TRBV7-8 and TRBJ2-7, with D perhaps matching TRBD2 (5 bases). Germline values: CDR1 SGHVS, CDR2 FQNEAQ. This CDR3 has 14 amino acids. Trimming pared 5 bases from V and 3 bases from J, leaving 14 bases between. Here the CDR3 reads CASSPRTGSYEQYF. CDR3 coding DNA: TGTGCCAGCAGCCCGAGGACTGGGAGCTACGAGCAGTACTTC.

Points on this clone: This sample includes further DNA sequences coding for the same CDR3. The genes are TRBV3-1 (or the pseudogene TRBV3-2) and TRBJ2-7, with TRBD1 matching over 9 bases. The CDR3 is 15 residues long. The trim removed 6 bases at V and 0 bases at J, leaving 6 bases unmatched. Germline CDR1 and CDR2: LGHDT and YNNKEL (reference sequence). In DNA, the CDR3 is TGTGCCAGCAGTCTCGGACAGGGGCCCTCCTACGAGCAGTACTTC. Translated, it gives CASSLGQGPSYEQYF.

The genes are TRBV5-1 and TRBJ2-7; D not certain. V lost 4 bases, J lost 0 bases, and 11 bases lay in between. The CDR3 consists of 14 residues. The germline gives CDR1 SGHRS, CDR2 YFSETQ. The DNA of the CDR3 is TGCGCCAGCAGCCGGCACGGGTCCTCCTACGAGCAGTACTTC. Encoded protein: CASSRHGSSYEQYF.

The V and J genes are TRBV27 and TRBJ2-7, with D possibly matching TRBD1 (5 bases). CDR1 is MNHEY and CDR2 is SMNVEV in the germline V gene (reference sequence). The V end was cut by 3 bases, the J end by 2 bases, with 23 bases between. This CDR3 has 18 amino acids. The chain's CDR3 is CASSFSPPGDSIPYEQYF. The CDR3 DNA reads TGTGCCAGCAGTTTTTCACCCCCGGGCGACAGTATTCCCTACGAGCAGTACTTC.

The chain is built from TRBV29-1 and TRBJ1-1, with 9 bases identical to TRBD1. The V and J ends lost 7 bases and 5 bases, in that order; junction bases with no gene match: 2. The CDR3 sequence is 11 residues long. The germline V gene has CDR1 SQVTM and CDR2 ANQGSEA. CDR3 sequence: CSGQGETEAFF. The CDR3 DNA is TGCAGCGGACAGGGGGAAACTGAAGCTTTCTTT.

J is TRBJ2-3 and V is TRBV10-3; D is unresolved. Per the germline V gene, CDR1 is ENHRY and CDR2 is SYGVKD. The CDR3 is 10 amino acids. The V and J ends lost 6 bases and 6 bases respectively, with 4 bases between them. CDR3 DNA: TGTGCCATCAGGCAGGATACGCAGTATTTT. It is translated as CAIRQDTQYF.

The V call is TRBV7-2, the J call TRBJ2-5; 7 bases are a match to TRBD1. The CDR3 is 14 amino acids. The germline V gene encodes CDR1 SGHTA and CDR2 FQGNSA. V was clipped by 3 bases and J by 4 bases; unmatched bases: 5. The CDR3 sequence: CASSFNRGLETQYF. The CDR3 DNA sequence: TGTGCCAGCAGCTTCAACAGGGGCCTAGAGACCCAGTACTTC.

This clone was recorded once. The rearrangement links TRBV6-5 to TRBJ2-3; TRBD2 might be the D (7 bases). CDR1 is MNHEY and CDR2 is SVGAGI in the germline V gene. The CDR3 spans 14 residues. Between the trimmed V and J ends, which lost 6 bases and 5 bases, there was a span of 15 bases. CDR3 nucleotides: TGTGCCAGCAGCTCGGAGGGGGGGGGAGATACGCAGTATTTT. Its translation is CASSSEGGGDTQYF.

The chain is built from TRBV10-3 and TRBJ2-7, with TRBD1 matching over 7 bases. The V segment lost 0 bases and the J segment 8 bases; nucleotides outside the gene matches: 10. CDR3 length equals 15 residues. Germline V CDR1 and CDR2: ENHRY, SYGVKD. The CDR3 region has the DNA TGTGCCATCAGTGAGTCGAGGGACAGCCCTGGAAAGCAGTACTTC. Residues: CAISESRDSPGKQYF.

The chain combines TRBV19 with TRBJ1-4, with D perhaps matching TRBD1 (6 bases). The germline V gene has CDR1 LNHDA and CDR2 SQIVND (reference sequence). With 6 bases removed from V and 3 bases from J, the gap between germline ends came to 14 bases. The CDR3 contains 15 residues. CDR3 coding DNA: TGTGCCAGTAGCTTACCAGGGGATTCTAATGAAAAACTGTTTTTT. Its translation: CASSLPGDSNEKLFF.

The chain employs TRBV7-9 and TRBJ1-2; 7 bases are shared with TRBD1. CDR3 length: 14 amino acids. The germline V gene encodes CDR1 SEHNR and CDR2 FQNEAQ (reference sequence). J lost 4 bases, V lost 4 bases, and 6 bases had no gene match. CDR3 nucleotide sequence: TGTGCCAGCAGCTCCCAGGGGACAGTCTATGGCTACACCTTC. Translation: CASSSQGTVYGYTF.

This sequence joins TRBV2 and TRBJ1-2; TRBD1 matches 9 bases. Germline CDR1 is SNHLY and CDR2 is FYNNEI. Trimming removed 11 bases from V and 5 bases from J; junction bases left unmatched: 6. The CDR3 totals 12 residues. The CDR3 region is CAGVGQGYGYTF. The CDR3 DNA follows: TGTGCCGGGGTTGGACAGGGGTATGGCTACACCTTC.

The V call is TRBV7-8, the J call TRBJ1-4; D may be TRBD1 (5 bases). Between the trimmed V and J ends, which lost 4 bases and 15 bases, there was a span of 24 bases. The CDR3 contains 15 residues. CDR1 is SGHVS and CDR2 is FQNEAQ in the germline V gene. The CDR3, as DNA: TGTGCCAGCAGCTCCCAAACTCTATGGGGGGGAGGGTTGTTTTTT. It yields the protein CASSSQTLWGGGLFF.

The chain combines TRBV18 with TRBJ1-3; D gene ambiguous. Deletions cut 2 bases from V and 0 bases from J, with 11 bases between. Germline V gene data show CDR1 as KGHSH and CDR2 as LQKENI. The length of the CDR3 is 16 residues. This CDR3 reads CASSPDLADSGNTIYF. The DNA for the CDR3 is TGTGCCAGCTCACCAGATCTGGCAGACTCTGGAAACACCATATATTTT.

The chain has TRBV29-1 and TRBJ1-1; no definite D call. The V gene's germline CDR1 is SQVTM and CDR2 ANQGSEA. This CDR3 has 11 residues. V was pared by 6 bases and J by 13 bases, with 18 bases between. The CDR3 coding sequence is TGCAGCGTCGAACGCACAGAATTGGGTTTCTTT. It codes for CSVERTELGFF.

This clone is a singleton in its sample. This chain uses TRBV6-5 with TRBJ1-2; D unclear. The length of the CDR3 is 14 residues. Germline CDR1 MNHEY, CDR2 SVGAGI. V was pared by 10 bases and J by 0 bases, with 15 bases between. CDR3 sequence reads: CATLRGPSNYGYTF. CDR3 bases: TGTGCCACCCTGCGGGGTCCGTCTAACTATGGCTACACCTTC.

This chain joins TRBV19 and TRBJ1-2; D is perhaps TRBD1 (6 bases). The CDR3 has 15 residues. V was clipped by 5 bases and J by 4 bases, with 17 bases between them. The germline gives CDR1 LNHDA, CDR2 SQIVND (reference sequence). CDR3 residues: CASSSQGRGSYGYTF. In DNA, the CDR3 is TGTGCCAGTAGTTCCCAGGGGAGAGGGTCCTATGGCTACACCTTC.

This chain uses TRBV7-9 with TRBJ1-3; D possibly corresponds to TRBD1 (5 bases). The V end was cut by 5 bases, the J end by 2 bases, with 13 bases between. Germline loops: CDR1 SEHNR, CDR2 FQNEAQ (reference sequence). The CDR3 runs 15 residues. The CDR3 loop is CASSPYRGAGNTIYF. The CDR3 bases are TGTGCCAGCAGCCCGTATCGGGGGGCTGGAAACACCATATATTTT. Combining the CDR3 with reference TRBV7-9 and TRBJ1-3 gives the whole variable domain DTGVSQNPRHKITKRGQNVTFRCDPISEHNRLYWYRQTLGQGPEFLTYFQNEAQLEKSRLLSDRFSAERPKGSFSTLEIQRTEQGDSAMYLCASSPYRGAGNTIYFGEGSWLTVV.

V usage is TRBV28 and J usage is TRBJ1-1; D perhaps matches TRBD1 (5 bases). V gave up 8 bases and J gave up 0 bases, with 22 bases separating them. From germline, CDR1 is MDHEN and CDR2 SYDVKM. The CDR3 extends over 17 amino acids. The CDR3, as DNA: TGTGCCAGCTATCCGATTGGGGGGAACGGGATGAACACTGAAGCTTTCTTT. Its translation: CASYPIGGNGMNTEAFF.

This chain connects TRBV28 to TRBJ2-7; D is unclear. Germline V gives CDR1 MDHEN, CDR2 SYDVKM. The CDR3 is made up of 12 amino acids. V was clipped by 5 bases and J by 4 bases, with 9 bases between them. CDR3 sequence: CASSTDWYEQYF. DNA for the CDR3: TGTGCCAGCAGTACCGACTGGTACGAGCAGTACTTC.

The CDR3 DNA reads TGTGCCAGCAGTCCGGGACAGAACACCGGGGAGCTGTTTTTT. Its translation: CASSPGQNTGELFF. This chain links TRBV28 with TRBJ2-2; perhaps TRBD1 as D (6 bases). The CDR3 has 14 amino acids. CDR1 and CDR2 from the germline V gene are MDHEN and SYDVKM. With 5 bases removed from V and 1 base from J, the gap between germline ends came to 8 bases.